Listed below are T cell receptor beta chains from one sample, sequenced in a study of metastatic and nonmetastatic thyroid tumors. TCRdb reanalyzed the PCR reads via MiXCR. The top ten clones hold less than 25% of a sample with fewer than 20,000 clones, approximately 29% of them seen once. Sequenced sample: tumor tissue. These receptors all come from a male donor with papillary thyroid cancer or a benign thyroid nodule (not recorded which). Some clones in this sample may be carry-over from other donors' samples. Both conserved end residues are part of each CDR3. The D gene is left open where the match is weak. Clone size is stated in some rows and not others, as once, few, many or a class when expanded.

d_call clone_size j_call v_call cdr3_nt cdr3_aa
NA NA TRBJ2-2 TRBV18 TGTGCCAGCTCACTCGAGGCCGGTACGAACACCGGGGAGCTGTTTTTT CASSLEAGTNTGELFF
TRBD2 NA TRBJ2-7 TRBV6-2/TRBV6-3 TGTGCCAGCAGTTACGACGGGACTAGCGGGAGCCGGGAGTACTTC CASSYDGTSGSREYF
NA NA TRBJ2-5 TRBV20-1 TGCAGTGCACCCGACCCCCCGGGGACCCAGTACTTC CSAPDPPGTQYF
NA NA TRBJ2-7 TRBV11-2 TGTGCCAGCGGCGTGGGAACGCGGGCTAGCGACTCCTACGAGCAGTACTTC CASGVGTRASDSYEQYF
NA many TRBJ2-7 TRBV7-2 TGTGCCAGCAGCTCCTTTCCCCGGGCGTCCTACGAGCAGTACTTC CASSSFPRASYEQYF
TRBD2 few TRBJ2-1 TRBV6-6 TGTGCCAGCAGTTACTCGAGGCGGGAGAACTACAATGAGCAGTTCTTC CASSYSRRENYNEQFF
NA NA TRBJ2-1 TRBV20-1 TGCAGTGCTAGAGGTCTTCGTGTGGACAACAATGAGCAGTTCTTC CSARGLRVDNNEQFF
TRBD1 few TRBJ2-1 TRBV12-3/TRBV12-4 TGTGCCAGCAGCAGACAGGGATTAGACAGTGAGCAGTTCTTC CASSRQGLDSEQFF
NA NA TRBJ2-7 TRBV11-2 TGTGCCAGCAGCTTCGAACCTACCCCCGAGCAGTACTTC CASSFEPTPEQYF
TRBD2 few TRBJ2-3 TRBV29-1 TGCAGCGTTGAACGATCTAGCGGGATGGCGGATACGCAGTATTTT CSVERSSGMADTQYF
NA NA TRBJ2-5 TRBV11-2 TGTGCCAGCAGCTCCGGCCAGCTGGAGCGAGAGACCCAGTACTTC CASSSGQLERETQYF
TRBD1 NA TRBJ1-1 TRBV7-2 TGTGCCAGCAGCTTAAGCAGGGGGCTTGAAGCTTTCTTT CASSLSRGLEAFF
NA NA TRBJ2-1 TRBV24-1 TGTGCCACCAGTGACGGGACGGCTAGCTCCTACAATGAGCAGTTCTTC CATSDGTASSYNEQFF
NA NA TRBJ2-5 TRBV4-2 TGTGCCAGCAGCCAACACCGGGACCCCGCTGAGACCCAGTACTTC CASSQHRDPAETQYF
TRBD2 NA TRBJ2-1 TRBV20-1 TGCAGTGCACCGGGACTAGCGAGGCTGCGTGAGCAGTTCTTC CSAPGLARLREQFF
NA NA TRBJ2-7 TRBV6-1 TGTGCCAGCAGCAAGACGGGGGACTCCTACGAGCAGTACTTC CASSKTGDSYEQYF
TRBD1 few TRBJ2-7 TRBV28 TGTGCCAGCAGGGCGGACAGGGGGAGATTCTACGAGCAGTACTTC CASRADRGRFYEQYF
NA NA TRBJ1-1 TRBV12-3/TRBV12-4 TGTGCCAGCAGTTTCCGGGTCCCCCGAGCTTTCTTT CASSFRVPRAFF
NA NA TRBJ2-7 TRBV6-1 TGTGCCAGCCCCATGGTATCGGGGAGCTACGAGCAGTACTTC CASPMVSGSYEQYF
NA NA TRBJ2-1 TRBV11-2 TGTGCCAGCAGCCCCGGGTACAGCTCCTACAATGAGCAGTTCTTC CASSPGYSSYNEQFF
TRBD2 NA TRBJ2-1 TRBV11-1 TGTGCCATCAGCTTAGATAGCGGGAGGAGGGGTGAGCAGTTCTTC CAISLDSGRRGEQFF
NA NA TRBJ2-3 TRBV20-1 TGCAGTGCCCAAGTCCCTCCTTGGACAAAACACACAGATACGCAGTATTTT CSAQVPPWTKHTDTQYF
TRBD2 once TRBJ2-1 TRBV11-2 TGTGCCAGCAGCTTGGGGTTAGCGGGAGGGCCCAGGGATGAGCAGTTCTTC CASSLGLAGGPRDEQFF
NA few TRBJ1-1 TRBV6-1 TGTGCCAGCGAAGCCCGAGGATGGGGTACTGAAGCTTTCTTT CASEARGWGTEAFF
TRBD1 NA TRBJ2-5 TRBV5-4 TGTGCCAGTAGCGGCTTCGGGGGACAGGGAAGGCAAGAGACCCAGTACTTC CASSGFGGQGRQETQYF
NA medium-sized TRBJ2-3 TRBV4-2 TGTGCCAGCAGCCAGGCGGGCCTTAACACAGATACGCAGTATTTT CASSQAGLNTDTQYF
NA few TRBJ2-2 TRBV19 TGTGCCATCGAAACACCCAGGGGTACCGGGGAGCTGTTTTTT CAIETPRGTGELFF
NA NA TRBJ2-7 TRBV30 TGTGCCTGGAGGGAGGAGTGGGGTTCCTACGAGCAGTACTTC CAWREEWGSYEQYF
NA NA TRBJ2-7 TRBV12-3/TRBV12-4 TGTGCCAGCAGCGATAGGAGGTCCTACGAGCAGTACTTC CASSDRRSYEQYF
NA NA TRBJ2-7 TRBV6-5 TGTGCCAGCAGTTACTCAGGGGGGAGGGGGCCGACCTACGAGCAGTACTTC CASSYSGGRGPTYEQYF
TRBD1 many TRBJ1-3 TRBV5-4 TGTGCCAGCAGCACCCGGACAGGGGGCTCTGGAAACACCATATATTTT CASSTRTGGSGNTIYF
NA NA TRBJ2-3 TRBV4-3 TGCGCCAGCAGCCAAGAGGGAGATAGGCAGTATTTT CASSQEGDRQYF
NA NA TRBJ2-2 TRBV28 TGTGCCAGCAGTTTATTGGGCCAGAACACCGGGGAGCTGTTTTTT CASSLLGQNTGELFF
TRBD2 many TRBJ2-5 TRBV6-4 TGTGCCAGCAGTGGTGGGCCCCCCCCACAACCGACTAGCGGGAGGGTGGAGACCCAGTACTTC CASSGGPPPQPTSGRVETQYF
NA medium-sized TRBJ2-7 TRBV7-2 TGTGCCAGCAGCTTATTGGGGTACTACGAGCAGTACTTC CASSLLGYYEQYF
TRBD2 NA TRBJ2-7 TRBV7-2 TGTGCCAGCAGCCAACTAGCGGTATCCTACGAGCAGTACTTC CASSQLAVSYEQYF
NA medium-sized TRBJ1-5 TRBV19 TGTGCCAGTAAGCACACCTCTAGCAATCAGCCCCAGCATTTT CASKHTSSNQPQHF
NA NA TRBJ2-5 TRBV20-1 TGCAGTGCTAGAGATCGGAGGGTCCAAGAGACCCAGTACTTC CSARDRRVQETQYF
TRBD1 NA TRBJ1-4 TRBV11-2 TGTGCCAGCAGTCACCGGGACAGGCATGAAAAACTGTTTTTT CASSHRDRHEKLFF
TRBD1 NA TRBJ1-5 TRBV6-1 TGTGCCAGCGTCCAAACCCTGACAGGGGAATTCAATCAGCCCCAGCATTTT CASVQTLTGEFNQPQHF
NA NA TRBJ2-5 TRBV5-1 TGCGCCAGCAGCTTAGGCTTCCAAGAGACCCAGTACTTC CASSLGFQETQYF
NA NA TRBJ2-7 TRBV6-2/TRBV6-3 TGTGCCAGCACCCAGGACAGAACTTACTACGAGCAGTACTTC CASTQDRTYYEQYF
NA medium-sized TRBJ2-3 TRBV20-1 TGCAGTGCTTGGGGGGATGCTAGCGGCACAGATACGCAGTATTTT CSAWGDASGTDTQYF
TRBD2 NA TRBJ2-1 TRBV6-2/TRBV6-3 TGTGCCAGCAGTAAAACCAGAGCGGGGACCTCCTACAATGAGCAGTTCTTC CASSKTRAGTSYNEQFF
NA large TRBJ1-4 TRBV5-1 TGCGCCAGCAGCTTAACAGGCGGGGCTGAAAAACTGTTTTTT CASSLTGGAEKLFF
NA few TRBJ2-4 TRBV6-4 TGTGCCAGCAGTCCCCCTAATCTGGGGGGAGGAAACATTCAGTACTTC CASSPPNLGGGNIQYF
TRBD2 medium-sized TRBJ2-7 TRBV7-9 TGTGCCAGCAGCTCAGGGACTAGCGACTACGAGCAGTACTTC CASSSGTSDYEQYF
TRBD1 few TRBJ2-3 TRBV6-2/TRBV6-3 TGTGCCAGCAGCACGTTGACAGGGTCAGATACGCAGTATTTT CASSTLTGSDTQYF
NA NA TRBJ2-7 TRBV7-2 TGTGCCAGCAGCTTAAAAGCGTCTTTCTACGAGCAGTACTTC CASSLKASFYEQYF
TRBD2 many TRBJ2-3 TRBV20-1 TGCAGTGCTAGAGAGCCACTAGCGGGAGTGCCAGATACGCAGTATTTT CSAREPLAGVPDTQYF
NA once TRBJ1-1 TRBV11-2 TGTGCCAGCAGCTTAGGCACACTGAACACTGAAGCTTTCTTT CASSLGTLNTEAFF
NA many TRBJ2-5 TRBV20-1 TGCAGTGCTAGCGACTCCAGGGCTTGGCAAGAGACCCAGTACTTC CSASDSRAWQETQYF
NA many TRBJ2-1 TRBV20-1 TGCAGTGCTAAGGGGGGCGGAGCAACTTATTTCGATGAGCAGTTCTTC CSAKGGGATYFDEQFF
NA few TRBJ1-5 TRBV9 TGTGCCAGCAGTGCCTCGGGTCTGGGAGTACAGCCCCAGCATTTT CASSASGLGVQPQHF
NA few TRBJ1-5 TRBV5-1 TGCGCCAGCAGCTTGGTTGAGGGTCAGCCCCAGCATTTT CASSLVEGQPQHF
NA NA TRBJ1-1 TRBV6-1 TGTGCCAGCAGGCCCCCATCTGCGAACACTGAAGCTTTCTTT CASRPPSANTEAFF
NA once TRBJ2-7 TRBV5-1 TGCGCCAGCAGCTCCGGGACCCACTACGAGCAGTACTTC CASSSGTHYEQYF
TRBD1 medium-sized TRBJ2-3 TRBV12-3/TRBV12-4 TGTGCCAGCAGTTCTCGACAGGGGGCGCCGGGCACAGATACGCAGTATTTT CASSSRQGAPGTDTQYF
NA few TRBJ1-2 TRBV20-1 TGCAGTGCGGGCAGTACAGTGCTTAACTATGGCTACACCTTC CSAGSTVLNYGYTF
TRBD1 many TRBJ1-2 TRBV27 TGTGCCAGCAGTTTGTTAAGGGACAGGGGACTATGGGGCTACACCTTC CASSLLRDRGLWGYTF